In its sample, the clone carrying this TCR beta chain was seen once. Its matching antigen is unknown. It was 5'RACE with constant-segment primers that produced the TCR alpha and TCR beta cDNA libraries, which carried sample barcodes and UMIs. TCRdb reprocessed the 5' RACE reads with MiXCR, giving one entry per CDR3 protein. The data hold some 410,000 distinct CDR3 sequences, with more than 20% observed a single time. The sample comes from a study of T-cell memory formation after mild COVID-19. The wider study: TCR clusters were largely donor specific. Whole-study findings and limits: Among contracting clones, CD4+ were mainly CM/EM and CD8+ enriched in EMRA. Some SARS-CoV-2-responding clones were already detected in memory before infection.

V was cut by 7 bases and J by 0 bases, with 15 bases left in between. Germline CDR1 reads SNHLY; CDR2 reads FYNNEI. The CDR3 loop spans 15 amino acids. The chain is built from TRBV2 and TRBJ2-5; D possibly uses TRBD1 or TRBD2 (6 bases each). Source material: PBMCs or a T cell subset sorted from them (not recorded which). This sequence was found in an adult woman who had mild COVID-19 (a few samples of this study predate the infection). Cell type and time point are not known. CDR3 DNA sequence: TGTGCCAGCAAATTCACGGGGGCCGACCAAGAGACCCAGTACTTC. Protein sequence: CASKFTGADQETQYF.